These T cell receptor beta chains were read from a single sample in a study of T cell repertoires in cytomegalovirus infection. TCRdb used MiXCR to reprocess the reads, holding one entry per CDR3 protein. The sample yields under 300,000 distinct CDR3 sequences, around an eighth seen once. Source material: PBMCs. These receptors were taken from a human donor in good health (CMV status not recorded). Some clones in this sample may be carry-over from other donors' samples. Both conserved end residues are trimmed from each CDR3. The order of the fields is V gene, J gene, D gene, CDR3 protein. The D gene is left open where the match is weak.

TRBV7-9	TRBJ2-5	NA	ASSPNGGETQY
TRBV19	TRBJ2-1	TRBD2	ASSIREASGYNEQF
TRBV28	TRBJ1-1	NA	ASSSDSMNTEAF
TRBV20-1	TRBJ2-5	TRBD1	SARDPGTGETQY
TRBV5-5	TRBJ2-2	TRBD1	ASSWGQAGGELF
TRBV5-1	TRBJ2-2	NA	ASSLEALRPTGELF
TRBV20-1	TRBJ1-5	NA	SPGQLSNQPQH
TRBV5-6	TRBJ2-2	TRBD1	ASSWGTGGTGELF
TRBV28	TRBJ1-2	NA	ASMQGRYGYT
TRBV7-8	TRBJ2-7	NA	ASSLARGSSYEQY
TRBV7-2	TRBJ1-6	NA	ASSLGTARQRLTLGGSPLH
TRBV20-1	TRBJ1-1	NA	SATRHLPPGAF
TRBV2	TRBJ2-7	TRBD2	ASSASAGGGYEQY
TRBV27	TRBJ1-2	NA	ASSFGQQNYGYT
TRBV6-2/TRBV6-3	TRBJ2-1	TRBD2	ASSYPSGGYNEQF
TRBV6-2/TRBV6-3	TRBJ2-7	TRBD1	ASSGTGGPAVGQY
TRBV10-3	TRBJ2-1	NA	AISESLGRNEQF
TRBV20-1	TRBJ2-7	NA	SARPGLLSSYEQY
TRBV29-1	TRBJ2-3	NA	STDQGGVPKRTQY
TRBV7-9	TRBJ2-7	TRBD1	ASSPARQGAGDEQY